This is a list of T cell receptor beta chains from one sample in a study of shared clonotypes between healthy human individuals. Profiling relied on immunoSEQ multiplex PCR, and the TCRdb table lists in-frame clones only, not all of them. The sample consists of roughly 2,000,000 clones, 93% of them appearing once. Sample: naive CD8+ T cells from PBMCs. Every receptor here comes from a man aged 18 to 30 in good health. Some clones in this sample may be carry-over from other donors' samples. Each CDR3 is given with its conserved first and last residue. Fields, in order: J gene, V gene, clone size, D gene, CDR3 DNA, CDR3 protein. The D gene is left open where the match is weak. Part of the rows lack a size; the others show once, few, many or a class for expanded clones.

>TRBJ2-1|TRBV7-9|-|-
TGTGCCAGCAGCCCTAAAGGCGGGTCCCTCTACAATGAGCAGTTCTTC
CASSPKGGSLYNEQFF
>TRBJ2-5|TRBV11-2|-|TRBD2
TGTGCCAGCAGCGGGGGGGTAGAGACCCAGTACTTC
CASSGGVETQYF
>TRBJ2-7|TRBV29-1|-|TRBD1
TGCAGCGTTGTCGACAGGGAAGTCGGATACGAGCAGTACTTC
CSVVDREVGYEQYF
>TRBJ1-2|TRBV9|-|-
TGTGCCAGCAGCGTAGAGGGCAGCCCCAAGTTCCCCACCTTC
CASSVEGSPKFPTF
>TRBJ2-7|TRBV4-1|-|-
TGCGCCAGCAGCCAAGTCTCAGGAGCCGCTTCCTACGAGCAGTACTTC
CASSQVSGAASYEQYF
>TRBJ2-5|TRBV11-1|-|TRBD2
TGTGCCAGCAGCGCCCGGACTAGCGGGCAAGAGACCCAGTACTTC
CASSARTSGQETQYF
>TRBJ2-2|TRBV27|-|TRBD2
TGTGCCAGCAGTTTGGCTAGCGGGAGGTACACCGGGGAGCTGTTTTTT
CASSLASGRYTGELFF
>TRBJ2-7|TRBV27|-|TRBD2
TGTGCCAGCAGTTCCAGGGGGCGGACTAGCGGGAGTTGGGCTGACGAGCAGTACTTC
CASSSRGRTSGSWADEQYF
>TRBJ1-1|TRBV27|once|-
TGTGCCAGCAGTACGGGAAACACTGAAGCTTTCTTT
CASSTGNTEAFF
>TRBJ2-1|TRBV27|-|-
TGTGCCAGCAGTTTGATACTGGGGAATGAGCAGTTCTTC
CASSLILGNEQFF
>TRBJ1-5|TRBV18|-|TRBD1
TGTGCCAGCTCACCAAGGGGCAGGGGGTTTAGCAATCAGCCCCAGCATTTT
CASSPRGRGFSNQPQHF
>TRBJ1-2|TRBV5-1|-|-
TGCGCCAGCAGCTCCGACCGGCGGAACTATGGCTACACCTTC
CASSSDRRNYGYTF
>TRBJ1-1|TRBV28|-|TRBD1
TGTGCCAGCATGAGGGGGCCGGTAGGTATGGCTTTCTTT
CASMRGPVGMAFF
>TRBJ2-2|TRBV9|once|-
TGTGCCAGCAGCGCCGAGTCACGCTCCGGGGAGCTGTTTTTT
CASSAESRSGELFF
>TRBJ2-1|TRBV7-9|-|-
TGTGCCAGCACCAAGACTTATGTGGGCAATGAGCAGTTCTTC
CASTKTYVGNEQFF
>TRBJ2-7|TRBV7-8|-|-
TGTGCCAGCAGCTTAGATGACAGCTACGAGCAGTACTTC
CASSLDDSYEQYF
>TRBJ2-3|TRBV10-3|-|-
TGTGTAACAGGGACCAGCACAGATACGCAGTATTTT
CVTGTSTDTQYF
>TRBJ2-7|TRBV28|-|TRBD1
TGTGCCACCCGGGTTGGGACAGACTCCTACGAGCAGTACTTC
CATRVGTDSYEQYF